Each of the 5 T cell receptor beta chains below was sequenced from the same sample in a study of shared clonotypes between healthy human individuals. The protocol was immunoSEQ multiplex PCR, while the TCRdb copy is restricted to in-frame clones and leaves out a portion. Of 2,100,000 or so clones detected, 95% appear once; the ten largest clones hold around 0.13%. Sequencing was carried out using naive CD4+ T cells sorted from blood. Noted subset: CD45RA+ positively selected. The receptor set was obtained from a man between 18 and 35 years old in good health.

The V call is TRBV5-6, the J call TRBJ1-3, with 8 positions matching TRBD1. CDR1 SGHDT and CDR2 YYEEEE come from the germline V gene. The V and J ends lost 2 bases and 0 bases, in that order; junction bases with no gene match: 10. This CDR3 contains 18 residues. CDR3 sequence (DNA): TGTGCCAGCAGCTTTAGCCCGGTGGGACAGGTCTCTGGAAACACCATATATTTT. Translation: CASSFSPVGQVSGNTIYF.

Turning to this clone: Compared with germline, one end of the junction differs, possibly owing to a read error. The chain carries TRBV7-7 and TRBJ2-7, with D perhaps TRBD1 or TRBD2 (6 bases each). CDR1 SSHAT and CDR2 FNYEAQ come from the germline V gene (reference sequence). This CDR3 is 13 amino acids long. The CDR3 protein is CASSLERGAEQYF. CDR3 DNA sequence: TGTGCTAGCAGCTTAGAGAGGGGGGCCGAGCAGTACTTC.

The CDR3 loop reads CASSLAGGAIGNQPQHF. DNA of the CDR3: TGTGCCAGCAGCTTAGCCGGAGGGGCGATCGGCAATCAGCCCCAGCATTTT. The V and J genes are TRBV7-8 and TRBJ1-5, with D possibly TRBD1 on 5 matching bases. V was pared by 0 bases and J by 2 bases, with 14 bases between. There are 17 residues in the CDR3. Per the germline V gene, CDR1 is SGHVS and CDR2 is FQNEAQ.

The J gene is TRBJ1-1, the V gene TRBV5-1; D gene unclear. This CDR3 has 15 amino acids. V gave up 3 bases and J gave up 4 bases, with 16 bases separating them. Germline CDR1 reads SGHRS; CDR2 reads YFSETQ. The CDR3 DNA sequence: TGCGCCAGCAGCTCAGTCAGGAAAAGTGGCACTGAAGCTTTCTTT. Translation gives CASSSVRKSGTEAFF.

The rearrangement joins TRBV2 to TRBJ2-7; 7 nucleotides line up with TRBD2. From germline, CDR1 is SNHLY and CDR2 FYNNEI. This CDR3 region has 12 residues. V lost 7 bases to trimming and J lost 6 bases; unmatched junction nucleotides: 6. CDR3 residues: CASNPREGEQYF. In DNA, the CDR3 is TGTGCCAGCAACCCCAGGGAGGGCGAGCAGTACTTC.